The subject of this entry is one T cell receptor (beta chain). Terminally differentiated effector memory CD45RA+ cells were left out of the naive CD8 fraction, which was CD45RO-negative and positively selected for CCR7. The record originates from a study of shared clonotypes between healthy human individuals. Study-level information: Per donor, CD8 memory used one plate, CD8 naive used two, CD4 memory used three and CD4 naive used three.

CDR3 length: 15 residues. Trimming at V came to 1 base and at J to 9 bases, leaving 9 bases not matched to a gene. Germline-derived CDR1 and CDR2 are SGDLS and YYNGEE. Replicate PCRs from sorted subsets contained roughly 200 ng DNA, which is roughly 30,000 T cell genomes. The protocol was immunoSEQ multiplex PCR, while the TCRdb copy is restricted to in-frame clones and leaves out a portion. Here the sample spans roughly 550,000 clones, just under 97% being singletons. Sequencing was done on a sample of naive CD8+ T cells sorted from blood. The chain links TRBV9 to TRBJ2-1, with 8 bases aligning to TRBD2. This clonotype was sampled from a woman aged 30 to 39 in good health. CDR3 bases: TGTGCCAGCAGCGTATTTCGGGAGGGCCAGAGTGAGCAGTTCTTC. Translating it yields CASSVFREGQSEQFF. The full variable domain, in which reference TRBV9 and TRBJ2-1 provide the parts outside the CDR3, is DSGVTQTPKHLITATGQRVTLRCSPRSGDLSVYWYQQSLDQGLQFLIQYYNGEERAKGNILERFSAQQFPDLHSELNLSSLELGDSALYFCASSVFREGQSEQFFGPGTRLTVL.